The 23 T cell receptor beta chains below come from one sample, sequenced in a study of blood T cell repertoires in COVID-19. Sequencing was performed with immunoSEQ multiplex PCR; in TCRdb, only in-frame clones are kept and a portion is missing. The sample consists of about 81,000 clones, roughly 88% of them appearing once. Sequenced sample: peripheral blood. These TCRs come from a woman older than 75 with acute or convalescent COVID-19.

The CDR3 reads CASSLDLTETQYF. In nucleotides, the CDR3 is TGTGCCAGCAGTCTGGACTTAACAGAGACCCAGTACTTC. This chain links TRBV12-3 or TRBV12-4 with TRBJ2-5, with D possibly matching TRBD2 (5 bases). The CDR3 covers 13 residues. V gave up 5 bases and J gave up 4 bases, with 11 bases separating them.

This clone was detected only a few times. The V call is TRBV7-2, the J call TRBJ1-3; 10 nucleotides agree with TRBD1. Trimming cost V 4 bases and J 3 bases; bases outside gene matches: 3. CDR3 length: 15 residues. Germline CDR1 SGHTA, CDR2 FQGNSA. CDR3 amino acids: CASSSGQGGGNTIYF. The CDR3 bases are TGTGCCAGCAGCTCCGGACAGGGGGGTGGAAACACCATATATTTT.

The chain recombines TRBV9 with TRBJ1-2; no definite D call. The germline CDR1 and CDR2 sequences are SGDLS and YYNGEE. V lost 2 bases and J 0 bases, leaving 8 bases between the germline ends. This CDR3 spans 14 amino acids. CDR3: CASSVTRANYGYTF. The CDR3 DNA reads TGTGCCAGCAGCGTGACTAGAGCTAACTATGGCTACACCTTC.

The chain couples TRBV7-3 to TRBJ2-3, with D hard to call. V shed 5 bases and J shed 4 bases, with 10 bases lying between them. Germline assignment: CDR1 SGHTA and CDR2 FQGTGA. CDR3 size: 13 residues. For the CDR3, the DNA is TGTGCCAGCAGCACGCGGCGAGCAGATACGCAGTATTTT. Translated: CASSTRRADTQYF.

V usage is TRBV6-1 and J usage is TRBJ2-3; 8 bases map to TRBD1. The CDR3 covers 15 residues. V dropped 1 base and J dropped 5; count of bases not matched to a gene: 5. The V gene's germline CDR1 is MNHNS and CDR2 SASEGT. CDR3 residues: CASSEGTGYRDTQYF. CDR3 nucleotide sequence: TGTGCCAGCAGTGAAGGGACAGGGTACAGAGATACGCAGTATTTT.

CDR3 region: CASGEGGGSTDTQYF. DNA of the CDR3: TGTGCCAGCGGGGAAGGGGGCGGAAGCACAGATACGCAGTATTTT. The V gene is TRBV7-6, the J gene TRBJ2-3, with 7 bases lining up with TRBD1. CDR3 length equals 15 residues. V shed 8 bases and J 0 bases; nucleotides not matched to a gene: 8. CDR1 and CDR2 from the germline V gene are SGHVS and FNYEAQ.

This clone was picked up a small number of times. The J gene is TRBJ1-1, the V gene TRBV28, with D uncertain. V was cut by 5 bases and J by 0 bases, with 10 bases left in between. This CDR3 region has 14 residues. CDR1 and CDR2 (germline): MDHEN, SYDVKM. CDR3 in amino acids: CASSILTLNTEAFF. DNA for the CDR3: TGTGCCAGCAGTATCTTGACATTGAACACTGAAGCTTTCTTT.

The chain joins TRBV5-4 to TRBJ2-2, with D possibly TRBD2 on 7 matching bases. Germline V gives CDR1 SGHNT, CDR2 YYREEE (reference sequence). Deletions cut 4 bases from V and 5 bases from J, with 18 bases between. The CDR3 runs to 16 residues. The CDR3 loop is CASSIDGGLGTGELFF. The CDR3 nucleotides are TGTGCCAGCAGCATCGACGGGGGGCTGGGGACCGGGGAGCTGTTTTTT.

This chain links TRBV6-6 with TRBJ1-2, with 9 bases lining up with TRBD1. The J segment lost 1 base and the V segment lost 5 bases, leaving 2 bases of the junction unmatched. In germline, CDR1 is MNHNY, CDR2 SVGAGI (reference sequence). The length of the CDR3 is 14 residues. The CDR3 here is CASSRTGVNYGYTF. For the CDR3, the DNA is TGTGCCAGCAGTCGGACAGGGGTTAACTATGGCTACACCTTC.

The rearrangement uses TRBV5-8 and TRBJ1-1, with D tentatively TRBD1 (5 bases). Germline V gene sequence: CDR1 SGHTS, CDR2 YDEGEE. The CDR3 spans 14 residues. With 3 bases removed from V and 6 bases from J, the gap between germline ends came to 15 bases. CDR3 residues: CASSSTQGWAEAFF. The CDR3 DNA reads as TGTGCCAGCAGCTCTACGCAGGGTTGGGCTGAAGCTTTCTTT.

The rearrangement links TRBV7-3 to TRBJ2-7, with D perhaps matching TRBD2 (7 bases). Trimming left V 4 bases short and J 3 bases short, with 16 bases between. CDR1 and CDR2 from the germline V gene are SGHTA and FQGTGA. The CDR3 sequence is 15 residues long. This CDR3 reads CASSYAGGGLYEQYF. For the CDR3, the DNA is TGTGCCAGCAGCTACGCCGGCGGGGGCCTCTACGAGCAGTACTTC.

This clone was seen more than once but under ten times. The J gene is TRBJ1-6, the V gene TRBV5-1; TRBD1 agrees at 12 bases. J was trimmed by 8 bases and V by 4 bases; bases with no gene match: 4. Germline lookup yields CDR1 SGHRS and CDR2 YFSETQ. The CDR3 spans 15 residues. CDR3 nucleotide sequence: TGCGCCAGCAGCCGGGGACAGGGGGCTTATTCACCCCTCCACTTT. This codes for CASSRGQGAYSPLHF.

This chain connects TRBV4-3 to TRBJ2-3; D may be TRBD1 (6 bases). Germline CDR1 is LGHNA and CDR2 is YSLEER. Trimming pared 1 base from V and 2 bases from J, leaving 13 bases between. The CDR3 spans 16 residues. The CDR3 nucleotides read TGCGCCAGCAGCCAAGTGGTAAGGGGGATCACAGATACGCAGTATTTT. Its protein product is CASSQVVRGITDTQYF.

This chain links TRBV6-2 or TRBV6-3 with TRBJ2-6, with D perhaps TRBD1 (6 bases). The CDR3 length is 20 residues. The V end lost 5 bases, the J end lost 0 bases, and 23 bases lay between the germline ends. The germline CDR1 and CDR2 sequences are MNHEY and SVGEGT. The DNA for the CDR3 is TGTGCCAGCAGTACCGTCCTCCGGGACAAAACGGCCTCTGGGGCCAACGTCCTGACTTTC. This gives the protein CASSTVLRDKTASGANVLTF.

The chain joins TRBV19 to TRBJ1-1; D perhaps matches TRBD1 (6 bases). Germline V gene data show CDR1 as LNHDA and CDR2 as SQIVND (reference sequence). This CDR3 contains 13 residues. The V and J ends lost 5 bases and 5 bases respectively, with 12 bases between them. The CDR3 reads CASSRGGRTEAFF. As DNA, the CDR3 is TGTGCCAGTAGTCGGGGGGGCCGAACTGAAGCTTTCTTT.

This sequence joins TRBV9 and TRBJ2-2, with D perhaps matching TRBD1 (5 bases). Deletions cut 2 bases from V and 3 bases from J, with 8 bases between. Germline V gene lookup returns CDR1 SGDLS and CDR2 YYNGEE. The CDR3 has 14 amino acids. The CDR3 loop is CASSVAGYTGELFF. CDR3 coding DNA: TGTGCCAGCAGCGTGGCAGGGTACACCGGGGAGCTGTTTTTT.

Note on this clone: Within the sample, other DNA sequences also encode this same CDR3. J is TRBJ2-7 and V is TRBV9; D is possibly TRBD2 (5 bases). V was trimmed by 3 bases and J by 0 bases, leaving 10 bases between them. CDR1 and CDR2 from the germline V gene are SGDLS and YYNGEE. This CDR3 contains 14 residues. The CDR3 sequence: CASSASGYSYEQYF. The CDR3 nucleotides are TGTGCCAGCAGCGCGAGCGGATACTCCTACGAGCAGTACTTC.

The chain links TRBV3-1 (or the pseudogene TRBV3-2) to TRBJ2-5, with D unresolved. Germline V gives CDR1 LGHDT, CDR2 YNNKEL (reference sequence). There are 13 residues in the CDR3. Trimming removed 2 bases at V and 1 base at J, with 5 bases between. The CDR3: CASSQWAQETQYF. For the CDR3, the DNA is TGTGCCAGCAGCCAATGGGCCCAAGAGACCCAGTACTTC.

The V gene is TRBV30, the J gene TRBJ2-3, with D possibly matching TRBD2 (5 bases). CDR1 and CDR2 (germline): GTSNPN, SVGIG (reference sequence). This CDR3 is built from 16 residues. The V end lost 0 bases, the J end lost 1 base, and 14 bases lay between the germline ends. CDR3 loop: CAWSVVGGSGTDTQYF. CDR3 nucleotide sequence: TGTGCCTGGAGTGTAGTAGGAGGCTCCGGCACAGATACGCAGTATTTT.

The chain couples TRBV7-9 to TRBJ2-2, with 9 bases aligning to TRBD1. The length of the CDR3 is 15 residues. V dropped 5 bases and J dropped 6; count of bases not matched to a gene: 7. CDR1 is SEHNR, CDR2 FQNEAQ, per germline (reference sequence). The CDR3 here is CASSPDRQGAGELFF. The CDR3 DNA follows: TGTGCCAGCAGCCCTGATCGACAGGGGGCCGGGGAGCTGTTTTTT. The entire variable domain, with the rest obtained from reference TRBV7-9 and TRBJ2-2, is as follows: DTGVSQNPRHKITKRGQNVTFRCDPISEHNRLYWYRQTLGQGPEFLTYFQNEAQLEKSRLLSDRFSAERPKGSFSTLEIQRTEQGDSAMYLCASSPDRQGAGELFFGEGSRLTVL.

The sample holds one count of this clone. The rearrangement links TRBV18 to TRBJ1-2; D perhaps matches TRBD1 (5 bases). Trimming pared 0 bases from V and 8 bases from J, leaving 16 bases between. The germline V gene has CDR1 KGHSH and CDR2 LQKENI. The CDR3 loop spans 15 amino acids. The DNA of the CDR3 is TGTGCCAGCTCACCACCGCCAGGGCCAGGTGTAGGCTACACCTTC. Translated: CASSPPPGPGVGYTF. Full variable domain (remainder filled in from reference TRBV18 and TRBJ1-2): NAGVMQNPRHLVRRRGQEARLRCSPMKGHSHVYWYRQLPEEGLKFMVYLQKENIIDESGMPKERFSAEFPKEGPSILRIQQVVRGDSAAYFCASSPPPGPGVGYTFGSGTRLTVV.

CDR3 bases: TGTGCCAGCAGTTTCTCACCCCAGGTTCCCCTCCACTTT. Translation gives CASSFSPQVPLHF. The rearrangement uses TRBV27 and TRBJ1-6; D is uncertain. Trimming pared 3 bases from V and 13 bases from J, leaving 13 bases between. Looked up from germline, CDR1 is MNHEY and CDR2 is SMNVEV (reference sequence). The CDR3 has 13 amino acids.

The V and J genes are TRBV7-2 and TRBJ2-7; D is ambiguous. The CDR3 consists of 15 residues. The V gene's germline CDR1 is SGHTA and CDR2 FQGNSA. V lost 5 bases and J lost 3, with 17 bases in between. CDR3 region: CASSPTPPIHYEQYF. The DNA for the CDR3 is TGTGCCAGCAGCCCAACGCCCCCGATACACTACGAGCAGTACTTC.